Given below is one TCR beta chain in context. Other DNA sequences in this specimen translate into the identical CDR3. The data were obtained in a study of shared clonotypes between healthy human individuals. Background on the study: Two women and a few men aged 18 to 49 served as donors. Three plates each covered CD4 naive and memory; CD8 naive two, CD8 memory one.

The method was immunoSEQ multiplex PCR; TCRdb's version includes in-frame clones alone and lacks a portion of them. The data contain 1.5 million to 1.9 million clones, 95% to 99% of them singletons. This CDR3 spans 13 amino acids. The ends were cut back, 6 bases at V and 5 bases at J, with 13 bases in the middle. Germline-derived CDR1 and CDR2 are KGHSH and LQKENI. The chain combines TRBV18 with TRBJ1-2, with a weak D call TRBD1 (6 bases). The sample was naive CD4+ T cells sorted from blood. This sample's subset: CD45RA+ positively selected. The receptor comes from a man aged 25 to 40 in good health. CDR3 sequence (DNA): TGTGCCAGCTCCCCCGGGACAAAATATGGCTACACCTTC. Protein: CASSPGTKYGYTF.